Sequencing of this TCR beta chain was carried out in a study of cytotoxic CD8 clonotypes in ibrutinib-treated CLL. Germline CDR1 is KGHSH and CDR2 is LQKENI. CDR3 length: 15 residues. V shed 3 bases and J shed 1 base, with 10 bases lying between them. TCRdb's table, derived via immunoSEQ multiplex PCR, lists solely in-frame clones and lacks some. This sample yields about 200,000 clones, of which 72% are seen a single time; under 15% belongs to the top ten. The chain is built from TRBV18 and TRBJ1-3, with D tentatively TRBD1 (5 bases). The sequences come from PBMCs, collected after 24 months of ibrutinib treatment. This clonotype was sampled from a human donor with chronic lymphocytic leukemia. The CDR3 DNA is TGTGCCAGCTCACCCAGCAGGGATTCTGGAAACACCATATATTTT. Encoded protein: CASSPSRDSGNTIYF.